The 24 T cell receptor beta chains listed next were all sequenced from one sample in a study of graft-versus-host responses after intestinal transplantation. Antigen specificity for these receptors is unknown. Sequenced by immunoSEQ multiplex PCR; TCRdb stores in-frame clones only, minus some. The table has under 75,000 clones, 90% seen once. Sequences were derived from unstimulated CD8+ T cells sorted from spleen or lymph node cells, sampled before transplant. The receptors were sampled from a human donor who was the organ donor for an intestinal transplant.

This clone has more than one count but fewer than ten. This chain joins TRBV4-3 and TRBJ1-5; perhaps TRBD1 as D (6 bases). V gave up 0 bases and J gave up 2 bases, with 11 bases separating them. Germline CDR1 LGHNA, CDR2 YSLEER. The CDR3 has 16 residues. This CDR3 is CASSQDYRTGNQPQHF. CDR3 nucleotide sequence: TGCGCCAGCAGCCAAGATTACAGGACAGGCAATCAGCCCCAGCATTTT.

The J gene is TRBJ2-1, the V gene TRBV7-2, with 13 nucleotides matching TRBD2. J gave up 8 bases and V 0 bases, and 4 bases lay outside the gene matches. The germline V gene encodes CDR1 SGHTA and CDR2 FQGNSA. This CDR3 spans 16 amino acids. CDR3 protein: CASSLALAGGQYEQFF. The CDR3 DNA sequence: TGTGCCAGCAGCTTAGCACTAGCGGGGGGGCAGTATGAGCAGTTCTTC.

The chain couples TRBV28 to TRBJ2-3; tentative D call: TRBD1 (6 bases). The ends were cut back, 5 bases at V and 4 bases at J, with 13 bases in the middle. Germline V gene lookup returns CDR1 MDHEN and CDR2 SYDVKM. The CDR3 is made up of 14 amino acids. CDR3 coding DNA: TGTGCCAGCAGTAGCTTAACAGGGCCAGATACGCAGTATTTT. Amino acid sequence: CASSSLTGPDTQYF.

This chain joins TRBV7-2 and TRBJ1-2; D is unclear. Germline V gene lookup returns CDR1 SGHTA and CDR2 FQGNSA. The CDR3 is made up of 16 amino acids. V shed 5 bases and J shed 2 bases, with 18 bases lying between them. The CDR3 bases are TGTGCCAGCAGCACGCCTCGCGGAGCGGAGAACTATGGCTACACCTTC. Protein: CASSTPRGAENYGYTF.

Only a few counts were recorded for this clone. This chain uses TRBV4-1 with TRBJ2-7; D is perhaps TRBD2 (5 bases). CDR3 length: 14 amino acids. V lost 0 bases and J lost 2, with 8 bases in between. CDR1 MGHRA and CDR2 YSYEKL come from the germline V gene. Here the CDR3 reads CASSQDLAAYEQYV. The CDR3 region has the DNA TGCGCCAGCAGCCAAGATCTAGCAGCCTACGAGCAGTACGTC.

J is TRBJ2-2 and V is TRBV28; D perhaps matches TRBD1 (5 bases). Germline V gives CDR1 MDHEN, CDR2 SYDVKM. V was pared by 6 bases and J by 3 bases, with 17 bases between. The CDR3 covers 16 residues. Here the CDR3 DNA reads TGTGCCAGCAGACATGGGCGACAGTCAGACACCGGGGAGCTGTTTTTT. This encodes CASRHGRQSDTGELFF.

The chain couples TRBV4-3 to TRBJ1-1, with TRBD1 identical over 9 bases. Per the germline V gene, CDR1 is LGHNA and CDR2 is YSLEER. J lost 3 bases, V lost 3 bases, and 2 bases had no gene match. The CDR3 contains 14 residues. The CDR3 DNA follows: TGCGCCAGCAGCCATAGGACAGGGGACACTGAAGCTTTCTTT. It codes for CASSHRTGDTEAFF.

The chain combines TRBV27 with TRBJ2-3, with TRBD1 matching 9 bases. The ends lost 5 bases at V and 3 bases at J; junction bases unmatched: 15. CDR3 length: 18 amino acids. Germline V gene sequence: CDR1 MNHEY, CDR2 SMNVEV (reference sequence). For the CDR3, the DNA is TGTGCCAGCAGTACCCGATCGACAGGGGGGAAGTCGACAGATACGCAGTATTTT. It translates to CASSTRSTGGKSTDTQYF.

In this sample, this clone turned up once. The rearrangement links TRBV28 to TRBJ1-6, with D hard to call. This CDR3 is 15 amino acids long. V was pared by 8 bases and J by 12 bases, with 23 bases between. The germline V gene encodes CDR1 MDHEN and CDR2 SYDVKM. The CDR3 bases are TGTGCCAGCTCGTTTTTCCGGGTCCTAAGAGGACCCCTCCACTTT. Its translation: CASSFFRVLRGPLHF.

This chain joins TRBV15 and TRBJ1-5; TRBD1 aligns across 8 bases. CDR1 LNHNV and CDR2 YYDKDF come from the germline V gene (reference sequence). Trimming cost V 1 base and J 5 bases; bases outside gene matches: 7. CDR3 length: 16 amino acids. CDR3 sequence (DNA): TGTGCCACCAGCAGAGGTACAGGGGGGTTAGATCAGCCCCAGCATTTT. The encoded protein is CATSRGTGGLDQPQHF.

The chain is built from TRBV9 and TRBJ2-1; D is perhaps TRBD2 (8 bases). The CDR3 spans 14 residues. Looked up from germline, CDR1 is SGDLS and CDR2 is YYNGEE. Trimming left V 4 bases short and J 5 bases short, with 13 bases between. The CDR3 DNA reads TGTGCCAGCAGCCCGGGGGGGACAGACAATGAGCAGTTCTTC. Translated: CASSPGGTDNEQFF.

The CDR3: CASSFGQYTGELFF. Here the CDR3 DNA reads TGTGCCAGCAGCTTCGGACAGTACACCGGGGAGCTGTTTTTT. This chain joins TRBV27 and TRBJ2-2, with D maybe TRBD1 (6 bases). The CDR3 covers 14 residues. CDR1 MNHEY and CDR2 SMNVEV come from the germline V gene (reference sequence). The V end was cut by 6 bases, the J end by 3 bases, with 11 bases between.

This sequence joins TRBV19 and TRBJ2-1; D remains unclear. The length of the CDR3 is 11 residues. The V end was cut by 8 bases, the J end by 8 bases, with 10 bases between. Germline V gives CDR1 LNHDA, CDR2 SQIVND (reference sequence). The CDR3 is CASYSLDEQFF. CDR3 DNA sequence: TGTGCCAGTTATTCCCTCGATGAGCAGTTCTTC.

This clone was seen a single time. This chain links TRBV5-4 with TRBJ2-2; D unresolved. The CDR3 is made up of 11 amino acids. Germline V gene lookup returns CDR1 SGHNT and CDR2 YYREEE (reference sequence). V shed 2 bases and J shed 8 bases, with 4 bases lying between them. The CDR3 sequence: CASSFRGELFF. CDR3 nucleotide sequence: TGTGCCAGCAGCTTCAGGGGGGAGCTGTTTTTT.

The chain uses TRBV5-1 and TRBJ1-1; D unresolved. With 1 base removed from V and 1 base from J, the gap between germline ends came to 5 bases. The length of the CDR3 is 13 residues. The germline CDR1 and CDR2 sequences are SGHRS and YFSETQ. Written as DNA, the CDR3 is TGCGCCAGCAGCTTGCTCGGGAACACTGAAGCTTTCTTT. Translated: CASSLLGNTEAFF.

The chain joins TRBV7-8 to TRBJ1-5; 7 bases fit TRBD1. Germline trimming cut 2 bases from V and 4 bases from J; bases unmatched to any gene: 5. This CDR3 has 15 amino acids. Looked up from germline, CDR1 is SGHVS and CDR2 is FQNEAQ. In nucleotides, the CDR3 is TGTGCCAGCAGCTTACAGGGGGATTGGAATCAGCCCCAGCATTTT. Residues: CASSLQGDWNQPQHF.

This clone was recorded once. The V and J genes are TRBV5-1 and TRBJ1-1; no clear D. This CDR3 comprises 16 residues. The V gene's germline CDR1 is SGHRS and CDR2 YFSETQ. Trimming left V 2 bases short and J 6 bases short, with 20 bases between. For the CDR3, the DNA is TGCGCCAGCAGCTTCCTCCTGGGTGGGAGGCGTCCTGAAGCTTTCTTT. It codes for CASSFLLGGRRPEAFF.

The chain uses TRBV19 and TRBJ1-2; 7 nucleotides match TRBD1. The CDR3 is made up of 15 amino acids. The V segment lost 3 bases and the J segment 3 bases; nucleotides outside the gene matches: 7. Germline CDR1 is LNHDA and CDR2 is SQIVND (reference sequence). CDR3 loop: CASSIITGADYGYTF. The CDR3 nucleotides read TGTGCCAGTAGTATTATAACAGGGGCTGACTATGGCTACACCTTC. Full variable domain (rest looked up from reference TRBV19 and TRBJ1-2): DGGITQSPKYLFRKEGQNVTLSCEQNLNHDAMYWYRQDPGQGLRLIYYSQIVNDFQKGDIAEGYSVSREKKESFPLTVTSAQKNPTAFYLCASSIITGADYGYTFGSGTRLTVV.

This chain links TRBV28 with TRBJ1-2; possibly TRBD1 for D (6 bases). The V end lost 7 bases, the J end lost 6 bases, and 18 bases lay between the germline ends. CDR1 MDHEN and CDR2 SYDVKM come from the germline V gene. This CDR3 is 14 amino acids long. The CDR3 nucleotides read TGTGCCAGCAACCCGGGGGGGCAGATGGATGGCTACACCTTC. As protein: CASNPGGQMDGYTF.

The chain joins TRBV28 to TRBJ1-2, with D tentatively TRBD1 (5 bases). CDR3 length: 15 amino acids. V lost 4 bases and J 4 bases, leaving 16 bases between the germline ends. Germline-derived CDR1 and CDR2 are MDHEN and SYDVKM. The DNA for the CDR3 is TGTGCCAGCAGTTCCAGGGCGTCAGGGCCCTATGGCTACACCTTC. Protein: CASSSRASGPYGYTF.

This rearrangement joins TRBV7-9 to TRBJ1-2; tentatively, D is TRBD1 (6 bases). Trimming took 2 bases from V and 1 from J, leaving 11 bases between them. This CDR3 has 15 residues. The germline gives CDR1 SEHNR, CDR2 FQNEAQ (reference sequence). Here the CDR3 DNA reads TGTGCCAGCAGCTTAATGGGGGCGGTTAACTATGGCTACACCTTC. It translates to CASSLMGAVNYGYTF. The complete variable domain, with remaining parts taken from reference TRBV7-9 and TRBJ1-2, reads DTGVSQNPRHKITKRGQNVTFRCDPISEHNRLYWYRQTLGQGPEFLTYFQNEAQLEKSRLLSDRFSAERPKGSFSTLEIQRTEQGDSAMYLCASSLMGAVNYGYTFGSGTRLTVV.

CDR3 bases: TGTGCCAGTAGTGTTCCGCAGGGGAAGGGTAACTATGGCTACACCTTC. Amino acids: CASSVPQGKGNYGYTF. The rearrangement uses TRBV19 and TRBJ1-2; the D gene is possibly TRBD1 (6 bases). This CDR3 has 16 residues. Per the germline V gene, CDR1 is LNHDA and CDR2 is SQIVND (reference sequence). The germline V and J ends were trimmed by 5 bases and 1 base, with 17 bases remaining between them. The variable domain in full, with the rest retrieved from reference TRBV19 and TRBJ1-2, is DGGITQSPKYLFRKEGQNVTLSCEQNLNHDAMYWYRQDPGQGLRLIYYSQIVNDFQKGDIAEGYSVSREKKESFPLTVTSAQKNPTAFYLCASSVPQGKGNYGYTFGSGTRLTVV.

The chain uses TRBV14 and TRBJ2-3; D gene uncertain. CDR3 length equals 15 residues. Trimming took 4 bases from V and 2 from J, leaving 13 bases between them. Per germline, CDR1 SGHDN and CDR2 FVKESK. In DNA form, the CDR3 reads TGTGCCAGCAGCCCAGGATCGACCTCCACAGATACGCAGTATTTT. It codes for CASSPGSTSTDTQYF.

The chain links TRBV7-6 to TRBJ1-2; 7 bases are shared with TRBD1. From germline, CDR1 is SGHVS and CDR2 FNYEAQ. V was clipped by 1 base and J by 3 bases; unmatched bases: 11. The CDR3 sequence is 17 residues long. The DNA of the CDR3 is TGTGCCAGCAGCTTAGAAGCCAGGGGGTGGAGCGACTATGGCTACACCTTC. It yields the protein CASSLEARGWSDYGYTF.